The 23 T cell receptor beta chains below all came from one sample that was sequenced in a study of blood T cell repertoires in COVID-19. Libraries were prepared by immunoSEQ multiplex PCR; TCRdb keeps only in-frame clonotypes and omits some of them. The table lists roughly 200,000 clones, 85% to 90% of them singletons. Material for sequencing was PBMCs or T cells enriched from blood (not recorded which). These receptors all stem from a man aged 30-40 years who had recovered from COVID-19.

The CDR3 sequence is CASTLGVSNQPQHF. CDR3 in DNA: TGTGCCAGCACCTTAGGGGTTAGCAATCAGCCCCAGCATTTT. The chain is built from TRBV2 and TRBJ1-5, with D perhaps TRBD1 (5 bases). There are 14 residues in the CDR3. Between the trimmed V and J ends, which lost 7 bases and 0 bases, there was a span of 10 bases. Germline CDR1 is SNHLY and CDR2 is FYNNEI.

The CDR3 nucleotides are TGTGCCAGCAGCCAAATCCTAGGTGAGCAGTTCTTC. This gives the protein CASSQILGEQFF. V is TRBV3-1 (or the pseudogene TRBV3-2) and J is TRBJ2-1; the D is unclear. V was cut by 2 bases and J by 9 bases, with 8 bases left in between. CDR1 and CDR2 from the germline V gene are LGHDT and YNNKEL (reference sequence). CDR3 length: 12 residues.

This sequence joins TRBV7-8 and TRBJ1-1; perhaps TRBD1 as D (5 bases). Germline loops: CDR1 SGHVS, CDR2 FQNEAQ. V was trimmed by 5 bases and J by 3 bases, leaving 13 bases between them. This CDR3 contains 14 residues. The CDR3 DNA is TGTGCCAGCAGCCCCCGGGGGTATGACACTGAAGCTTTCTTT. This translates into CASSPRGYDTEAFF.

The gene calls are TRBV6-2 or TRBV6-3 and TRBJ2-5, with D possibly TRBD2 on 5 matching bases. The germline gives CDR1 MNHEY, CDR2 SVGEGT. Trimming shortened V by 1 base and J by 9 bases, and 12 bases separated the two germline ends. This CDR3 has 13 residues. CDR3 loop: CASSYFREASQYF. The CDR3 coding sequence is TGTGCCAGCAGTTACTTCCGGGAAGCATCCCAGTACTTC.

This clone has just a few counts. The gene calls are TRBV4-1 and TRBJ2-7; 10 nucleotides agree with TRBD1. V lost 3 bases and J lost 6; bases outside the gene matches: 14. Germline CDR1 and CDR2: MGHRA and YSYEKL. The CDR3 runs to 17 residues. The CDR3 protein is CASSQTITGTGVFEQYF. The CDR3 DNA follows: TGCGCCAGCAGCCAGACCATTACCGGGACAGGGGTTTTCGAGCAGTACTTC.

The chain joins TRBV2 to TRBJ1-2; 8 bases map to TRBD1. This CDR3 is built from 12 residues. Trimming removed 9 bases from V and 6 bases from J; junction bases left unmatched: 6. Germline-derived CDR1 and CDR2 are SNHLY and FYNNEI. CDR3 residues: CARRGTGDGYTF. CDR3 DNA: TGTGCCAGAAGAGGGACAGGAGATGGCTACACCTTC.

The rearrangement joins TRBV6-2 or TRBV6-3 to TRBJ2-7; D gene ambiguous. CDR1 and CDR2 from the germline V gene are MNHEY and SVGEGT. Trimming pared 5 bases from V and 6 bases from J, leaving 17 bases between. The CDR3 extends over 14 amino acids. CDR3 amino acids: CASSPPSLVVEQYF. The CDR3 DNA reads TGTGCCAGCAGTCCCCCGAGCCTAGTTGTCGAGCAGTACTTC.

This chain connects TRBV18 to TRBJ2-3; weak D call: TRBD1 (6 bases). The germline V gene encodes CDR1 KGHSH and CDR2 LQKENI. V lost 2 bases and J lost 2, with 17 bases in between. CDR3 length: 17 amino acids. This chain's CDR3 is CASSPGDTSPSTDTQYF. The CDR3 DNA follows: TGTGCCAGCTCACCAGGGGACACATCCCCCTCCACAGATACGCAGTATTTT.

V usage is TRBV5-4 and J usage is TRBJ2-7, with TRBD2 identical over 7 bases. Germline assignment: CDR1 SGHNT and CDR2 YYREEE (reference sequence). V gave up 3 bases and J gave up 6 bases; unmatched junction bases: 6. The CDR3 spans 13 residues. In nucleotides, the CDR3 is TGTGCCAGCAGCTCGTCGGGGGGATCCGAGCAGTACTTC. It codes for CASSSSGGSEQYF.

This chain links TRBV30 with TRBJ1-6; D unclear. From germline, CDR1 is GTSNPN and CDR2 SVGIG (reference sequence). This CDR3 spans 13 amino acids. V lost 6 bases to trimming and J lost 5 bases, with 11 bases between them. The CDR3 loop reads CACRQLNNSPLHF. The CDR3 coding sequence is TGTGCCTGCAGGCAGCTTAATAATTCACCCCTCCACTTT.

The chain combines TRBV9 with TRBJ2-1, with 12 bases that match TRBD2. From germline, CDR1 is SGDLS and CDR2 YYNGEE. V gave up 4 bases and J gave up 9 bases; unmatched junction bases: 5. This CDR3 spans 14 amino acids. The CDR3 DNA follows: TGTGCCAGCAGCTCACTAGCGGGGGGCGGTGAGCAGTTCTTC. Translated: CASSSLAGGGEQFF.

The rearrangement uses TRBV18 and TRBJ2-7; TRBD1 agrees at 9 bases. Germline CDR1 and CDR2: KGHSH and LQKENI. Losses at the gene ends were 3 bases for V and 3 bases for J; bases not matched to a gene: 3. This CDR3 comprises 14 residues. CDR3 DNA sequence: TGTGCCAGCTCACCGGGGACAGGGAACTACGAGCAGTACTTC. Translation: CASSPGTGNYEQYF.

The CDR3 DNA reads as TGTGCCAGTAGTCCAAGTCCAGGGGGGTCCTACGAGCAGTACTTC. It translates to CASSPSPGGSYEQYF. The rearrangement uses TRBV19 and TRBJ2-7; D is perhaps TRBD1 (7 bases). The V end lost 5 bases, the J end lost 1 base, and 15 bases lay between the germline ends. The CDR3 sequence is 15 residues long. The germline V gene has CDR1 LNHDA and CDR2 SQIVND (reference sequence).

Regarding this clone: This could be a read error, since a much larger clone is one nucleotide away. Distinct nucleotide sequences in the sample also encode this CDR3. For the CDR3, the DNA is TGTGCCAGTAGTATACACAGACAGACGATCCGAAACACTGAAGCTTTCTTT. Translation gives CASSIHRQTIRNTEAFF. V is TRBV19 and J is TRBJ1-1, with a tentative D call TRBD1 (5 bases). Germline CDR1 LNHDA, CDR2 SQIVND (reference sequence). The length of the CDR3 is 17 residues. V lost 2 bases to trimming and J lost 2 bases, with 18 bases between them.

The genes are TRBV14 and TRBJ2-3; 8 nucleotides agree with TRBD2. V shed 4 bases, J shed 6 bases, and the junction held 12 bases outside the gene matches. The CDR3 contains 16 residues. Germline V gene data show CDR1 as SGHDN and CDR2 as FVKESK. The CDR3 loop is CASSPESGRGSDTQYF. The CDR3, as DNA: TGTGCCAGCAGCCCAGAGAGCGGGAGAGGTTCGGATACGCAGTATTTT.

CDR3 protein: CASSLGASGRVNEQFF. The CDR3 DNA reads as TGTGCCAGCAGCTTAGGGGCTAGCGGGAGGGTTAATGAGCAGTTCTTC. The rearrangement links TRBV7-2 to TRBJ2-1, with 12 nucleotides matching TRBD2. This CDR3 spans 16 amino acids. Germline V lookup: CDR1 SGHTA, CDR2 FQGNSA. The trim removed 1 base at V and 7 bases at J, leaving 5 bases unmatched.

V usage is TRBV11-2 and J usage is TRBJ2-1, with D possibly TRBD2 on 6 matching bases. V was clipped by 1 base and J by 9 bases, with 16 bases between them. The CDR3 extends over 15 amino acids. Germline V gives CDR1 SGHAT, CDR2 FQNNGV. The CDR3 spells CASSLARTGDGEQFF. In DNA, the CDR3 is TGTGCCAGCAGCTTAGCTCGAACGGGGGACGGTGAGCAGTTCTTC. Full variable domain (outside the CDR3, taken from reference TRBV11-2 and TRBJ2-1): EAGVAQSPRYKIIEKRQSVAFWCNPISGHATLYWYQQILGQGPKLLIQFQNNGVVDDSQLPKDRFSAERLKGVDSTLKIQPAKLEDSAVYLCASSLARTGDGEQFFGPGTRLTVL.

The rearrangement links TRBV19 to TRBJ1-5, with D maybe TRBD1 (6 bases). The CDR3 contains 13 residues. Per the germline V gene, CDR1 is LNHDA and CDR2 is SQIVND (reference sequence). Trimming left V 5 bases short and J 12 bases short, with 17 bases between. In DNA form, the CDR3 reads TGTGCCAGTAGTCCAAAGGTTAGGACAGTCCAGCATTTT. Translation gives CASSPKVRTVQHF.

J is TRBJ1-1 and V is TRBV19; D remains ambiguous. CDR3 length: 14 residues. Germline V lookup: CDR1 LNHDA, CDR2 SQIVND (reference sequence). The ends were cut back, 3 bases at V and 4 bases at J, with 12 bases in the middle. CDR3 nucleotide sequence: TGTGCCAGTAGTATTGCTGATCGGGGCACTGAAGCTTTCTTT. Encoded protein: CASSIADRGTEAFF.

This clone was seen more than once but under ten times. The V call is TRBV6-5, the J call TRBJ1-1; 9 positions agree with TRBD1. The germline V gene encodes CDR1 MNHEY and CDR2 SVGAGI. This CDR3 has 15 amino acids. With 5 bases clipped from V and 1 base from J, the junction kept 5 bases outside the gene matches. CDR3 in DNA: TGTGCCAGCAGTCCCACAGGGGGCAGGAACACTGAAGCTTTCTTT. Translated, it gives CASSPTGGRNTEAFF.

The J gene is TRBJ2-7, the V gene TRBV7-2; D is perhaps TRBD2 (6 bases). CDR1 and CDR2 (germline): SGHTA, FQGNSA. This CDR3 is built from 14 residues. V lost 1 base, J lost 4 bases, and 11 bases lay in between. The CDR3 DNA is TGTGCCAGCAGCTTAGTTTCTAGCGTGTACGAGCAGTACTTC. Encoded protein: CASSLVSSVYEQYF. The full variable domain, its missing parts supplied by reference TRBV7-2 and TRBJ2-7, is GAGVSQSPSNKVTEKGKDVELRCDPISGHTALYWYRQSLGQGLEFLIYFQGNSAPDKSGLPSDRFSAERTGGSVSTLTIQRTQQEDSAVYLCASSLVSSVYEQYFGPGTRLTVT.

The J gene is TRBJ1-2, the V gene TRBV28; D is undetermined. Germline CDR1 MDHEN, CDR2 SYDVKM. The CDR3 extends over 11 amino acids. Trimming shortened V by 9 bases and J by 4 bases, and 9 bases separated the two germline ends. The CDR3, as DNA: TGTGCCAGTGGTAGCACCTATGGCTACACCTTC. This encodes CASGSTYGYTF.

The chain joins TRBV5-1 to TRBJ1-2; TRBD1 matches at 11 bases. Germline assignment: CDR1 SGHRS and CDR2 YFSETQ. The trim removed 4 bases at V and 4 bases at J, leaving 9 bases unmatched. The CDR3 contains 16 residues. CDR3 amino acids: CASSPGPGQGGYGYTF. DNA of the CDR3: TGCGCCAGCAGCCCGGGGCCGGGACAGGGGGGCTATGGCTACACCTTC.